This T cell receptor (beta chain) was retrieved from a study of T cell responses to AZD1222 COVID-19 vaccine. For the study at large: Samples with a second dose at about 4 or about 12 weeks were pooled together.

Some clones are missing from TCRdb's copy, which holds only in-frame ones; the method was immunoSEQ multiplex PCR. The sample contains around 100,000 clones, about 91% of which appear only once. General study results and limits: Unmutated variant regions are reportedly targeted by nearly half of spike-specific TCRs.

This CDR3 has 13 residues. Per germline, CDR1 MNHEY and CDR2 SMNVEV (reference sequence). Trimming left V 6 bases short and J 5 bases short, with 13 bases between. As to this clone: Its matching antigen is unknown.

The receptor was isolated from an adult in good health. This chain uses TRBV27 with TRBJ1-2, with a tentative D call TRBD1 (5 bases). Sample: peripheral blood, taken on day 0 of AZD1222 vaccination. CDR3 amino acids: CASSMGPLYGYTF. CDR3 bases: TGTGCCAGCAGCATGGGGCCCCTTTATGGCTACACCTTC.